Sequencing of this T cell receptor (beta chain) was carried out in a study of cytomegalovirus exposure and HLA in healthy donors. In the PCR, 60 Vbeta and 13 Jbeta primers were used. Repertoires were generated with immunoSEQ multiplex PCR, while TCRdb's copy carries only in-frame clones and drops some. This table has more than 50,000 clones, about 73% appearing once. Specimen: PBMCs. This TCR was sampled from a woman in her fifties or sixties in good health and CMV-seropositive.

In DNA, the CDR3 is TGTGCCAGCAGTGTTTTGAGGACTGGAGCTCTTAATAACGCAGATACGCAGTATTTT. It encodes CASSVLRTGALNNADTQYF. This chain links TRBV6-1 with TRBJ2-3, with D perhaps TRBD2 (5 bases). Trimming stripped 4 bases from V and 4 bases from J, with 27 bases between. CDR1 and CDR2 from the germline V gene are MNHNS and SASEGT. The CDR3 runs to 19 residues.